The 24 T cell receptor beta chains listed next were all sequenced from one sample in a study of blood T cell repertoires in COVID-19. Clones were read by immunoSEQ multiplex PCR, and TCRdb kept only the in-frame ones, dropping some. Altogether 140,000 to 150,000 clones are present, more than 75% being singletons, with the ten largest covering roughly 15%. The specimen was peripheral blood. Receptor source: a human donor with acute or convalescent COVID-19. The donor label of this sample is uncertain.

This clone was seen a handful of times. The V and J genes are TRBV2 and TRBJ1-5; D is uncertain. The CDR3 is made up of 14 amino acids. V was shortened by 7 bases and J by 7 bases, with 17 bases between the two germline ends. Germline assignment: CDR1 SNHLY and CDR2 FYNNEI. The CDR3 DNA reads TGTGCCAGCAACCCCGGGGAGGGTTGGCAGCCCCAGCATTTT. Its protein is CASNPGEGWQPQHF.

The rearrangement uses TRBV6-5 and TRBJ2-5; 7 nucleotides align to TRBD2. The CDR3 is made up of 15 amino acids. V gave up 6 bases and J gave up 1 base; unmatched junction bases: 8. Germline lookup yields CDR1 MNHEY and CDR2 SVGAGI. The CDR3 bases are TGTGCCAGCAGCGTCTTGGGGGGGATCCAAGAGACCCAGTACTTC. Amino acid sequence: CASSVLGGIQETQYF.

CDR3 coding DNA: TGTGCCAGCTCACCTAACGGGGGAACTAGCACAGATACGCAGTATTTT. Amino acid sequence: CASSPNGGTSTDTQYF. V usage is TRBV18 and J usage is TRBJ2-3; a possible D gene is TRBD2 (6 bases). V was shortened by 3 bases and J by 0 bases, with 13 bases between the two germline ends. This CDR3 is 16 amino acids long. Germline assignment: CDR1 KGHSH and CDR2 LQKENI.

The chain uses TRBV3-1 (or the pseudogene TRBV3-2) and TRBJ1-4; D uncertain. CDR1 LGHDT and CDR2 YNNKEL come from the germline V gene (reference sequence). Deletions cut 4 bases from V and 4 bases from J, with 13 bases between. This CDR3 is built from 15 residues. This CDR3 reads CASSRLTEYNEKLFF. The CDR3 DNA sequence: TGTGCCAGCAGCCGTTTAACCGAGTATAATGAAAAACTGTTTTTT.

This clone was counted between two and nine times. CDR3 nucleotide sequence: TGCAGCGTGGGAGGGGGATTCACTGAAGCTTTCTTT. Translated: CSVGGGFTEAFF. This chain uses TRBV29-1 with TRBJ1-1, with D possibly TRBD1 on 6 matching bases. This CDR3 is built from 12 residues. Trimming cost V 6 bases and J 4 bases, with 12 bases left between them. The V gene's germline CDR1 is SQVTM and CDR2 ANQGSEA.

The chain couples TRBV6-5 to TRBJ1-6; 7 nucleotides align to TRBD1. Unmatched junction bases numbered 5, after V lost 6 bases and J lost 6 bases. This CDR3 spans 14 amino acids. From germline, CDR1 is MNHEY and CDR2 SVGAGI. The CDR3 region has the DNA TGTGCCAGCAGGGAGGGGGCCCTTAATTCACCCCTCCACTTT. It codes for CASREGALNSPLHF.

The J gene is TRBJ1-1, the V gene TRBV9; TRBD1 is a possible D gene (6 bases). CDR3 length: 14 amino acids. The germline V and J ends were trimmed by 5 bases and 0 bases, with 11 bases remaining between them. Germline V gene lookup returns CDR1 SGDLS and CDR2 YYNGEE. CDR3 coding DNA: TGTGCCAGCAGACAGGGCCCCATGAACACTGAAGCTTTCTTT. This codes for CASRQGPMNTEAFF.

The V gene is TRBV5-4, the J gene TRBJ1-6; maybe TRBD1 (5 bases). CDR3 length equals 15 residues. The V and J ends lost 4 bases and 15 bases respectively, with 23 bases between them. Per germline, CDR1 SGHNT and CDR2 YYREEE (reference sequence). CDR3 in amino acids: CASSRLDSPVSGLHF. The CDR3 nucleotides are TGTGCCAGCAGCCGTCTCGACAGTCCAGTTTCGGGCCTCCACTTT.

The chain employs TRBV7-9 and TRBJ1-2, with D possibly being TRBD1 (5 bases). V was pared by 4 bases and J by 2 bases, with 14 bases between. The V gene's germline CDR1 is SEHNR and CDR2 FQNEAQ (reference sequence). The CDR3 length is 15 residues. CDR3 DNA sequence: TGTGCCAGCAGCTATTACGGGCAGGGCAACTATGGCTACACCTTC. This translates into CASSYYGQGNYGYTF.

This chain joins TRBV5-1 and TRBJ2-3; 11 bases are shared with TRBD2. The CDR3 extends over 16 amino acids. CDR1 is SGHRS, CDR2 YFSETQ, per germline. Losses at the gene ends were 4 bases for V and 0 bases for J; bases not matched to a gene: 4. This chain's CDR3 is CASSPRLAGSTDTQYF. The CDR3 coding sequence is TGCGCCAGCAGCCCGAGACTAGCGGGGAGCACAGATACGCAGTATTTT.

The rearrangement uses TRBV11-2 and TRBJ1-6; D uncertain. Trimming left V 8 bases short and J 4 bases short, with 9 bases between. Germline CDR1 SGHAT, CDR2 FQNNGV. This CDR3 has 13 residues. CDR3: CASLAGYNSPLHF. The CDR3 DNA reads TGTGCCAGCTTGGCAGGATATAATTCACCCCTCCACTTT. Variable domain in full (rest from reference TRBV11-2 and TRBJ1-6): EAGVAQSPRYKIIEKRQSVAFWCNPISGHATLYWYQQILGQGPKLLIQFQNNGVVDDSQLPKDRFSAERLKGVDSTLKIQPAKLEDSAVYLCASLAGYNSPLHFGNGTRLTVT.

The CDR3 loop reads CALSDLAGAANGYTF. CDR3 nucleotides: TGTGCCTTAAGTGACCTCGCAGGGGCGGCGAATGGCTACACCTTC. V is TRBV30 and J is TRBJ1-2, with TRBD1 as a possible D gene (6 bases). The CDR3 is 15 residues long. Germline V lookup: CDR1 GTSNPN, CDR2 SVGIG (reference sequence). The ends were cut back, 7 bases at V and 6 bases at J, with 24 bases in the middle.

This sequence joins TRBV30 and TRBJ1-3; possible D gene TRBD1, 5 bases. Trimming took 8 bases from V and 4 from J, leaving 18 bases between them. This CDR3 is built from 14 residues. The germline V gene encodes CDR1 GTSNPN and CDR2 SVGIG (reference sequence). This CDR3 is CATTRAQGGNTIYF. CDR3 DNA sequence: TGTGCCACCACCCGCGCGCAGGGAGGAAACACCATATATTTT.

This chain uses TRBV4-2 with TRBJ1-3; a weak D match, TRBD1 (6 bases). Germline lookup yields CDR1 LGHNA and CDR2 YNFKEQ. The CDR3 spans 16 residues. V lost 1 base and J lost 0, with 10 bases in between. CDR3 region: CASSQVDRTSGNTIYF. In DNA form, the CDR3 reads TGTGCCAGCAGCCAAGTAGACAGGACCTCTGGAAACACCATATATTTT.

The chain recombines TRBV18 with TRBJ1-1; the D gene is possibly TRBD1 (6 bases). The CDR3 has 14 residues. The V and J ends lost 3 bases and 1 base respectively, with 9 bases between them. CDR1 is KGHSH, CDR2 LQKENI, per germline. The CDR3 nucleotides are TGTGCCAGCTCACCTACAGGGCAGAACACTGAAGCTTTCTTT. Amino acids: CASSPTGQNTEAFF.

V is TRBV7-8 and J is TRBJ2-7; possible D gene TRBD1, 7 bases. This CDR3 has 15 residues. The V end was cut by 5 bases, the J end by 2 bases, with 16 bases between. The germline V gene encodes CDR1 SGHVS and CDR2 FQNEAQ. The DNA for the CDR3 is TGTGCCAGCAGCCTCACCGCAGGGGGGCCCTACGAGCAGTACTTC. Amino acids: CASSLTAGGPYEQYF.

Details on this clone: Other DNA sequences of this sample code for an identical CDR3. The chain is built from TRBV6-2 or TRBV6-3 and TRBJ1-1; 7 bases align to TRBD1. V trimming: 5 bases; J trimming: 4 bases; junction bases outside the gene matches: 7. Germline V gives CDR1 MNHEY, CDR2 SVGEGT. The CDR3 covers 14 residues. CDR3 loop: CASSDRTGSTEAFF. The DNA for the CDR3 is TGTGCCAGCAGTGACAGGACAGGAAGCACTGAAGCTTTCTTT.

The V call is TRBV7-3, the J call TRBJ2-4, with TRBD1 matching over 9 bases. V dropped 4 bases and J dropped 2; count of bases not matched to a gene: 6. The V gene's germline CDR1 is SGHTA and CDR2 FQGTGA. The CDR3 runs 16 residues. The CDR3 nucleotides are TGTGCCAGCAGCTCCGGGACAGGGTCAACCAAAAACATTCAGTACTTC. Amino acid sequence: CASSSGTGSTKNIQYF.

The V call is TRBV2, the J call TRBJ2-3; 11 nucleotides match TRBD2. V trimming: 6 bases; J trimming: 6 bases; junction bases outside the gene matches: 5. Germline CDR1 is SNHLY and CDR2 is FYNNEI. This CDR3 spans 14 amino acids. In nucleotides, the CDR3 is TGTGCCAGCAGGCAACCTAGCGGGGGGGATACGCAGTATTTT. Its translation is CASRQPSGGDTQYF.

V usage is TRBV4-2 and J usage is TRBJ2-5, with 12 positions matching TRBD2. The germline CDR1 and CDR2 sequences are LGHNA and YNFKEQ. Germline trimming cut 4 bases from V and 1 base from J; bases unmatched to any gene: 4. There are 16 residues in the CDR3. The DNA for the CDR3 is TGTGCCAGCAGCCCCCTACTAGCGGGGGGCCAAGAGACCCAGTACTTC. It yields the protein CASSPLLAGGQETQYF.

The chain uses TRBV19 and TRBJ1-3, with TRBD1 matching 7 bases. In germline, CDR1 is LNHDA, CDR2 SQIVND (reference sequence). J gave up 2 bases and V 4 bases, and 2 bases lay outside the gene matches. CDR3 length: 14 amino acids. The CDR3 sequence is CASSKQGTGNTIYF. Here the CDR3 DNA reads TGTGCCAGTAGTAAACAGGGGACTGGAAACACCATATATTTT. Complete variable domain (other parts from reference TRBV19 and TRBJ1-3): DGGITQSPKYLFRKEGQNVTLSCEQNLNHDAMYWYRQDPGQGLRLIYYSQIVNDFQKGDIAEGYSVSREKKESFPLTVTSAQKNPTAFYLCASSKQGTGNTIYFGEGSWLTVV.

This chain uses TRBV5-5 with TRBJ2-5; D perhaps matches TRBD2 (7 bases). This CDR3 spans 15 amino acids. Per the germline V gene, CDR1 is SGHKS and CDR2 is YYEKEE (reference sequence). V shed 3 bases and J shed 4 bases, with 16 bases lying between them. This CDR3 reads CASSSGAGEGETQYF. The CDR3 DNA reads as TGTGCCAGCAGCTCGGGAGCAGGGGAGGGAGAGACCCAGTACTTC.

This clone was observed once. V usage is TRBV11-2 and J usage is TRBJ2-3; D unresolved. The CDR3 sequence is 12 residues long. Germline V gives CDR1 SGHAT, CDR2 FQNNGV. V shed 5 bases and J shed 2 bases, with 5 bases lying between them. The CDR3 reads CASSQLTDTQYF. Written as DNA, the CDR3 is TGTGCCAGCAGCCAACTCACAGATACGCAGTATTTT.

V and J are TRBV5-1 and TRBJ1-2; TRBD1 agrees at 8 bases. Germline assignment: CDR1 SGHRS and CDR2 YFSETQ. CDR3 size: 16 residues. The V and J ends lost 4 bases and 2 bases, in that order; junction bases with no gene match: 10. This CDR3 is CASSKRGTGENYGYTF. The CDR3 DNA is TGCGCCAGCAGCAAACGTGGGACAGGAGAAAACTATGGCTACACCTTC.